The 12 T cell receptor beta chains given below trace back to one sample, sequenced in a study of Graves' ophthalmopathy and Graves' hyperthyroidism. RNA transcripts served as template for amplifying TCR beta CDR3 sequences. An opening RT-PCR round employed HTBI primers and preceded a second-round multiplex PCR. A single record per CDR3 protein comes from TCRdb applying MiXCR to the multiplex PCR reads. The sample includes around 670,000 distinct CDR3 sequences, 35% to 50% of them seen just once. What was sequenced was peripheral blood. These receptors all come from an adult man with Graves' ophthalmopathy.

In this sample, this clonotype turned up many times. The rearrangement links TRBV25-1 to TRBJ1-6; D not certain. CDR3 size: 13 residues. V was clipped by 8 bases and J by 6 bases, with 11 bases between them. CDR1 is MGHDK and CDR2 is SYGVNS in the germline V gene. The DNA of the CDR3 is TGTGCCAGCCATACAGTAGCTAATTCACCCCTCCACTTT. This encodes CASHTVANSPLHF.

In the case of this clonotype: Mismatch with germline at one junction end may stem from a read error. The chain carries TRBV7-3 and TRBJ2-7, with unresolved D. Germline-derived CDR1 and CDR2 are SGHTA and FQGTGA. The CDR3 extends over 14 amino acids. This CDR3 reads CASRLTMYSYEQYF. DNA for the CDR3: TGTGCCAGCAGGTTAACTATGTACTCCTACGAGCAGTACTTC.

The chain carries TRBV11-1 and TRBJ2-7; unclear D gene. Matching the DNA end better, TRBJ2-1 makes the J call doubtful. This CDR3 region has 15 residues. Germline CDR1 and CDR2: SGHAT and FQDESV (reference sequence). Here the CDR3 reads CASSLDGRMPYEQFF. The CDR3 bases are TGTGCCAGCAGCTTAGACGGGCGTATGCCCTACGAGCAGTTCTTC.

The gene calls are TRBV7-2 and TRBJ2-7; 10 bases agree with TRBD1. The length of the CDR3 is 14 residues. The germline V gene encodes CDR1 SGHTA and CDR2 FQGNSA. J gave up 6 bases and V 5 bases, and 7 bases lay outside the gene matches. The CDR3 is CASSVGQGKGEQYF. The DNA of the CDR3 is TGTGCCAGCAGCGTGGGACAGGGGAAGGGCGAGCAGTACTTC.

This chain uses TRBV29-1 with TRBJ2-7, with TRBD2 identical over 9 bases. V shed 8 bases and J 5 bases; nucleotides not matched to a gene: 13. The CDR3 is made up of 14 amino acids. CDR1 is SQVTM and CDR2 is ANQGSEA in the germline V gene. The CDR3 protein is CSSPPSGGFHEQYF. In nucleotides, the CDR3 is TGCAGCAGTCCCCCCAGCGGGGGGTTCCACGAGCAGTACTTC.

In its sample, this clonotype was seen many times. The V gene is TRBV29-1, the J gene TRBJ2-7, with D possibly being TRBD1 or TRBD2 (5 bases each). Germline CDR1 is SQVTM and CDR2 is ANQGSEA. This CDR3 has 12 amino acids. Trimming stripped 5 bases from V and 6 bases from J, with 14 bases between. The CDR3 sequence: CSVWQGEGEQYF. CDR3 sequence (DNA): TGCAGCGTTTGGCAGGGCGAGGGCGAGCAGTACTTC.

This clonotype occurred many times. CDR3 amino acids: CASSFRATEAFF. The DNA of the CDR3 is TGTGCCAGTAGTTTTCGTGCCACTGAAGCTTTCTTT. This rearrangement joins TRBV19 to TRBJ1-1; D ambiguous. Germline CDR1 reads LNHDA; CDR2 reads SQIVND (reference sequence). The V and J ends lost 5 bases and 4 bases respectively, with 8 bases between them. This CDR3 has 12 residues.

In DNA form, the CDR3 reads TGTGCCAGCAGCCTAATAGGACAGGGGATTACCGGGGAGCTGTTTTTT. Translation: CASSLIGQGITGELFF. The V call is TRBV25-1, the J call TRBJ2-2; 9 nucleotides line up with TRBD1. Germline CDR1 MGHDK, CDR2 SYGVNS. J was trimmed by 5 bases and V by 6 bases; bases with no gene match: 10. This CDR3 has 16 amino acids. The whole variable domain, filled in from reference TRBV25-1 and TRBJ2-2, reads EADIYQTPRYLVIGTGKKITLECSQTMGHDKMYWYQQDPGMELHLIHYSYGVNSTEKGDLSSESTVSRIRTEHFPLTLESARPSHTSQYLCASSLIGQGITGELFFGEGSRLTVL.

The V call is TRBV7-2, the J call TRBJ1-1; 12 bases map to TRBD1. The CDR3 runs to 15 residues. In germline, CDR1 is SGHTA, CDR2 FQGNSA. J was trimmed by 5 bases and V by 3 bases; bases with no gene match: 4. In nucleotides, the CDR3 is TGTGCCAGCAGCTTGTGGGGACAGGGGGCGACTGAAGCTTTCTTT. Protein sequence: CASSLWGQGATEAFF.

This chain joins TRBV20-1 and TRBJ1-6, with 8 nucleotides matching TRBD1. Germline CDR1 is DFQATT and CDR2 is SNEGSKA (reference sequence). CDR3 length equals 16 residues. Trimming removed 3 bases from V and 5 bases from J; junction bases left unmatched: 9. CDR3 loop: CSAREPQGVNNSPLHF. The CDR3 nucleotides read TGCAGTGCTAGGGAACCACAGGGGGTTAATAATTCACCCCTCCACTTT.

This clonotype has at least ten counts. The gene calls are TRBV10-3 and TRBJ2-7, with TRBD2 matching 11 bases. Germline V gives CDR1 ENHRY, CDR2 SYGVKD. The CDR3 totals 13 residues. The V and J ends lost 7 bases and 6 bases, in that order; junction bases with no gene match: 5. DNA of the CDR3: TGTGCCATCAAGGGGCTAGCGGGAGGCGAGCAGTACTTC. Its translation: CAIKGLAGGEQYF.

This clonotype appeared a single time. This chain uses TRBV7-8 with TRBJ2-3; 10 nucleotides align to TRBD1. CDR3 length equals 15 residues. J lost 4 bases, V lost 5 bases, and 6 bases had no gene match. The V gene's germline CDR1 is SGHVS and CDR2 FQNEAQ. This chain's CDR3 is CASSLDRGPADTQYF. DNA of the CDR3: TGTGCCAGCAGCCTTGACAGGGGGCCGGCAGATACGCAGTATTTT.